The 22 T cell receptor beta chains below all came from one sample that was sequenced in a study of beta chain features in type 1 diabetes. Antigen specificity for these receptors is unknown. Study conclusions and caveats: Shortening of TCRB CDR3s, moderate but significant, appeared in all four CD4+ subsets of Type 1 diabetes patients.

Since all of the isolated RNA was reverse transcribed, expressed TCRB transcripts were what got sequenced. The method was immunoSEQ multiplex PCR; TCRdb's version includes in-frame clones alone and lacks a portion of them. The repertoire holds over 650,000 clones, with over 12% as singletons. Sequenced input: naive CD4+ T cells from blood. The receptor set was obtained from a man between 18 and 29 years old with type 1 diabetes.

The V gene is TRBV7-2, the J gene TRBJ2-7; 7 bases are a match to TRBD2. Trimming at V came to 1 base and at J to 3 bases, leaving 6 bases not matched to a gene. Germline CDR1 SGHTA, CDR2 FQGNSA. The CDR3 is 15 amino acids. CDR3 sequence: CASSLGSGGSYEQYF. The DNA of the CDR3 is TGTGCCAGCAGCTTAGGGTCTGGCGGGAGCTACGAGCAGTACTTC.

This clone was detected a few times. The CDR3 sequence is CAWSGQYNQPQHF. The CDR3 nucleotides are TGTGCCTGGAGTGGGCAATACAATCAGCCCCAGCATTTT. The chain recombines TRBV30 with TRBJ1-5; D is uncertain. This CDR3 has 13 amino acids. V lost 1 base and J lost 3, with 7 bases in between. Germline lookup yields CDR1 GTSNPN and CDR2 SVGIG (reference sequence). The full variable domain, in which reference TRBV30 and TRBJ1-5 provide the parts outside the CDR3, is SQTIHQWPATLVQPVGSPLSLECTVEGTSNPNLYWYRQAAGRGLQLLFYSVGIGQISSEVPQNLSASRPQDRQFILSSKKLLLSDSGFYLCAWSGQYNQPQHFGDGTRLSIL.

V usage is TRBV6-1 and J usage is TRBJ2-7, with D possibly being TRBD2 (5 bases). The germline V gene has CDR1 MNHNS and CDR2 SASEGT. This CDR3 has 11 residues. Between the trimmed V and J ends, which lost 3 bases and 7 bases, there was a span of 7 bases. The CDR3 nucleotides are TGTGCCAGCAGTGAGAGACTAGAGCAGTACTTC. As protein: CASSERLEQYF.

V usage is TRBV15 and J usage is TRBJ1-5, with 7 bases that match TRBD1. The CDR3 totals 14 residues. With V trimmed by 5 bases and J by 3 bases, 4 bases remained unmatched. Germline-derived CDR1 and CDR2 are LNHNV and YYDKDF (reference sequence). The CDR3 nucleotides are TGTGCCACCAGCCCAGGGGGTTTCAATCAGCCCCAGCATTTT. It is translated as CATSPGGFNQPQHF.

The chain is built from TRBV30 and TRBJ2-3, with D possibly being TRBD1 (5 bases). The CDR3 length is 16 residues. The germline V gene has CDR1 GTSNPN and CDR2 SVGIG (reference sequence). V was cut by 1 base and J by 4 bases, with 18 bases left in between. The CDR3 DNA sequence: TGTGCCTGGAGTGAGATGACAGCGCCATTGGCAGATACGCAGTATTTT. This translates into CAWSEMTAPLADTQYF.

The chain carries TRBV4-3 and TRBJ1-6, with TRBD1 as a possible D gene (5 bases). V lost 0 bases, J lost 10 bases, and 10 bases lay in between. Per the germline V gene, CDR1 is LGHNA and CDR2 is YSLEER. The CDR3 contains 14 residues. The CDR3 reads CASSQDGRDSPLHF. CDR3 DNA: TGCGCCAGCAGCCAAGATGGCAGGGACTCACCCCTCCACTTT.

The V call is TRBV30, the J call TRBJ2-2; D gene ambiguous. The CDR3 has 13 residues. V was clipped by 2 bases and J by 7 bases, with 11 bases between them. CDR1 is GTSNPN, CDR2 SVGIG, per germline (reference sequence). In DNA form, the CDR3 reads TGTGCCTGGAGTAAAGTGGAAGGCGGGGAGCTGTTTTTT. Protein sequence: CAWSKVEGGELFF.

This rearrangement joins TRBV5-1 to TRBJ2-1; 15 bases are a match to TRBD2. The CDR3 is 15 amino acids. After removal of 3 bases from V and 9 bases from J, the junction contained 4 bases not matched to a gene. Germline loops: CDR1 SGHRS, CDR2 YFSETQ. The CDR3 bases are TGCGCCAGCAGCTGGGGACTAGCGGGAGGAGGTGAGCAGTTCTTC. Its translation: CASSWGLAGGGEQFF. Complete variable domain (other parts from reference TRBV5-1 and TRBJ2-1): KAGVTQTPRYLIKTRGQQVTLSCSPISGHRSVSWYQQTPGQGLQFLFEYFSETQRNKGNFPGRFSGRQFSNSRSEMNVSTLELGDSALYLCASSWGLAGGGEQFFGPGTRLTVL.

This clone was detected a few times. This sequence joins TRBV25-1 and TRBJ1-2; D unclear. The CDR3 has 14 amino acids. Germline-derived CDR1 and CDR2 are MGHDK and SYGVNS. Between the trimmed V and J ends, which lost 3 bases and 6 bases, there was a span of 14 bases. The CDR3 nucleotides are TGTGCCAGCAGTGAGCAAGGGCCCCTAAATGGCTACACCTTC. It specifies CASSEQGPLNGYTF.

This clone has more than one count but fewer than ten. The rearrangement joins TRBV30 to TRBJ1-2, with TRBD1 matching over 7 bases. Germline V gene sequence: CDR1 GTSNPN, CDR2 SVGIG (reference sequence). V lost 2 bases, J lost 2 bases, and 11 bases stayed unmatched. This CDR3 has 16 residues. Written as DNA, the CDR3 is TGTGCCTGGAGTTTCCAGGGGGTATACCTCAACTATGGCTACACCTTC. Protein: CAWSFQGVYLNYGYTF.

This clone turned up a few times. The chain carries TRBV28 and TRBJ2-3; D unclear. Trimming removed 2 bases at V and 1 base at J, with 7 bases between. CDR1 is MDHEN and CDR2 is SYDVKM in the germline V gene. The CDR3 contains 14 residues. CDR3 coding DNA: TGTGCCAGCAGTTTAAAAGGTGGCACAGATACGCAGTATTTT. As protein: CASSLKGGTDTQYF.

The CDR3 sequence is CASSLGLIYEQYF. For the CDR3, the DNA is TGCGCCAGCAGCCTGGGACTTATCTACGAGCAGTACTTC. The chain carries TRBV5-1 and TRBJ2-7; tentatively, D is TRBD2 (6 bases). V lost 4 bases and J 3 bases, leaving 11 bases between the germline ends. CDR3 length: 13 amino acids. CDR1 and CDR2 (germline): SGHRS, YFSETQ.

This clone was found a few times. The V call is TRBV9, the J call TRBJ2-4, with D perhaps assigned TRBD1 or TRBD2 (6 bases each). CDR1 and CDR2 (germline): SGDLS, YYNGEE. The CDR3 has 16 residues. The V gene lost 0 bases and the J gene lost 13 bases, with 23 bases spanning the gap. The CDR3 reads CASSVVEGVSLGRQYF. Here the CDR3 DNA reads TGTGCCAGCAGCGTAGTGGAGGGGGTCAGTCTGGGACGCCAGTACTTC.

J is TRBJ2-1 and V is TRBV5-1; 9 positions match TRBD1. V shed 4 bases, J shed 8 bases, and the junction held 7 bases outside the gene matches. Germline CDR1 SGHRS, CDR2 YFSETQ. The CDR3 runs to 14 residues. CDR3 protein: CASSPGQGGDEQFF. The CDR3 nucleotides read TGCGCCAGCAGCCCGGGACAGGGAGGCGATGAGCAGTTCTTC.

The genes are TRBV27 and TRBJ1-5; unclear D gene. With 4 bases removed from V and 0 bases from J, the gap between germline ends came to 7 bases. This CDR3 is built from 14 residues. Germline lookup yields CDR1 MNHEY and CDR2 SMNVEV (reference sequence). CDR3 bases: TGTGCCAGCAGTTCGGGCAGTAGCAATCAGCCCCAGCATTTT. It specifies CASSSGSSNQPQHF.

A few counts support this clone. The chain couples TRBV5-1 to TRBJ2-7; perhaps TRBD1 as D (5 bases). The V end lost 0 bases, the J end lost 2 bases, and 9 bases lay between the germline ends. CDR1 is SGHRS and CDR2 is YFSETQ in the germline V gene. The CDR3 length is 14 residues. The CDR3 nucleotides are TGCGCCAGCAGCTTGGCCAGGGCCGCCTACGAGCAGTACTTC. This codes for CASSLARAAYEQYF. The whole variable domain, filled in from reference TRBV5-1 and TRBJ2-7, reads KAGVTQTPRYLIKTRGQQVTLSCSPISGHRSVSWYQQTPGQGLQFLFEYFSETQRNKGNFPGRFSGRQFSNSRSEMNVSTLELGDSALYLCASSLARAAYEQYFGPGTRLTVT.

The chain carries TRBV30 and TRBJ1-5, with 7 bases lining up with TRBD1. The CDR3 contains 14 residues. V dropped 2 bases and J dropped 4; count of bases not matched to a gene: 5. From germline, CDR1 is GTSNPN and CDR2 SVGIG (reference sequence). This chain's CDR3 is CAWSWTGGNQPQHF. CDR3 DNA: TGTGCCTGGAGTTGGACAGGAGGTAATCAGCCCCAGCATTTT.

This clone was detected a few times. This rearrangement joins TRBV9 to TRBJ2-7; no clear D gene. V lost 0 bases and J lost 0, with 13 bases in between. This CDR3 comprises 16 residues. The V gene's germline CDR1 is SGDLS and CDR2 YYNGEE. In nucleotides, the CDR3 is TGTGCCAGCAGCGTAGCTGGTGGCTCGAGCTCCTACGAGCAGTACTTC. This translates into CASSVAGGSSSYEQYF.

The chain links TRBV9 to TRBJ1-3; no definite D call. Germline V gene data show CDR1 as SGDLS and CDR2 as YYNGEE. There are 16 residues in the CDR3. V dropped 4 bases and J dropped 0 bases, with 14 bases sitting between them. As DNA, the CDR3 is TGTGCCAGCAGCTTTTCCCCCCAGGCCTCTGGAAACACCATATATTTT. Its protein product is CASSFSPQASGNTIYF.

A few counts support this clone. CDR3: CASSLYLKQSNEKLFF. Here the CDR3 DNA reads TGTGCCAGCAGCTTATACCTAAAACAGAGTAATGAAAAACTGTTTTTT. The V and J genes are TRBV7-9 and TRBJ1-4; D gene ambiguous. V was clipped by 2 bases and J by 4 bases, with 14 bases between them. This CDR3 comprises 16 residues. CDR1 is SEHNR and CDR2 is FQNEAQ in the germline V gene (reference sequence).

This clone occurred a few times. The chain carries TRBV7-9 and TRBJ2-5; 13 nucleotides match TRBD2. This CDR3 has 17 residues. CDR1 and CDR2 (germline): SEHNR, FQNEAQ (reference sequence). The trim removed 5 bases at V and 5 bases at J, leaving 11 bases unmatched. The CDR3 sequence is CASSKDRTSGSGETQYF. Here the CDR3 DNA reads TGTGCCAGCAGCAAGGACAGGACTAGCGGGAGTGGGGAGACCCAGTACTTC.

This clone was observed a handful of times. The V and J genes are TRBV5-1 and TRBJ2-7, with D possibly being TRBD1 or TRBD2 (5 bases each). This CDR3 spans 15 amino acids. Trimming removed 4 bases at V and 7 bases at J, with 21 bases between. Germline-derived CDR1 and CDR2 are SGHRS and YFSETQ. CDR3 protein: CASSPGPGPPLEQYF. The CDR3 DNA sequence: TGCGCCAGCAGCCCGGGACCGGGACCGCCCTTGGAGCAGTACTTC.